This T cell receptor beta chain was identified during a study of control samples from healthy donors and cancer patients. Clones were sequenced by immunoSEQ multiplex PCR, and TCRdb holds only the in-frame ones, with some missing. Here the sample spans approximately 120,000 clones, more than 75% being singletons. Germline V CDR1 and CDR2: SGHNT, YENEEA. Trimming stripped 4 bases from V and 0 bases from J, with 11 bases between. The CDR3 is 15 residues long. This receptor was obtained from a man between 40 and 49 years old in good health. Input material: blood. The V and J genes are TRBV11-3 and TRBJ2-3; D call uncertain. The CDR3 sequence: CASSSRLGSTDTQYF. For the CDR3, the DNA is TGTGCCAGCAGCTCCCGATTGGGTAGCACAGATACGCAGTATTTT.